This TCR beta chain was profiled in a study of T cell responses to AZD1222 COVID-19 vaccine (dated by TCRdb to about 2021). Describing the broader study: A total of 230 to 250 trial participants underwent TCR sequencing, of whom around 210 had received two doses of AZD1222 and roughly 26 had received two doses of the MenACWY control vaccine. Enrollment into the trials was organized by age into subgroups of 18-55, 56-69 and 70-plus years, and those subgroups contained 148, 28 and 57 TCR-sequenced participants, respectively. What the study reported, not specific to this receptor: Conclusions about previously exposed vaccinees are limited because only six or seven AZD1222 recipients were SARS-CoV-2 seropositive at baseline. The 56-69-year group was small, and its depth increase did not reach significance, likely because of low power. Most participants were white British and females outnumbered males, and the authors suggested that clonal diversity may have been underestimated. Because no day 14 peak-response samples were available, repertoires were characterized only after the peak T cell response. Reportedly, almost half of the unique spike-specific TCRs recognized epitopes lying outside the regions that are mutated in the B.1.351 and B.1.1.7 variants. After two AZD1222 doses, both the breadth and the depth of spike-specific TCRs were significantly higher than at day 0 and than in MenACWY recipients. Vaccine-associated CD4 TCRs spanned the whole spike protein, with dominant responses in regions 160-218 and 743-854.

A note on this clone: The specificity of this receptor is unknown. Nothing much larger sits one base from this clone, and base qualities are not available.

This specimen's time point label, per the study, means: about 28 days (+/-7) after the second vaccine dose. AZD1222 recipients with second doses at about 4 weeks or about 12 weeks were pooled, because spike-specific TCR depth and breadth did not differ between schedules. Vaccinee samples were obtained from the UK trials COV001 and COV002, which included a single-blind randomized controlled phase 2/3 trial of AZD1222 (ChAdOx1 nCoV-19) in healthy adults. For TCRbeta chain sequencing, PBMC samples were collected from trial participants at day 0 and at day 28 after the second dose. The CDR3 regions of human TCRbeta chains were analyzed by immunosequencing. The original pipeline was this. TCRs in the repertoires were compared against a reference library of SARS-CoV-2-specific TCRs that had been generated with the MIRA antigen-specificity platform. Breadth was defined as the fraction of unique TCRs that were SARS-CoV-2-associated, and depth was defined as the fraction of total T cells that were SARS-CoV-2-associated. Each spike-specific TCR was assigned to its reactive spike region and to a CD4 or CD8 class using the MIRA data. Log10-transformed breadth and depth values were compared by one-way ANOVA with Sidak's multiple comparisons tests. Entries here come from immuneACCESS through TCRdb and include only in-frame sequences with V and J called. Some clones fail to appear in such tables; in the studies checked, an unresolved V gene covers under half of the shortfall, and the cause of the remainder is unknown. That table gives V, J and clone size, and the DNA gave D and trimming. For this sample there are approximately 110,000 clones; about 90% appear just once. The ten largest make up approximately 7.9% of the sample.

This specimen was peripheral blood, taken 28 days after the second AZD1222 dose. The receptor was isolated from an adult who received the AZD1222 COVID-19 vaccine.

CDR3 reads: CASSPTFLSTSGRVETQYF. The bases are TGTGCCAGCTCACCGACGTTTTTATCCACTAGCGGGAGGGTGGAGACCCAGTACTTC. The V and J segments used are TRBV18 and TRBJ2-5; 13 central bases correspond to TRBD2. Germline trimming: 3 bases from V, 5 bases from J; junction bases outside gene matches: 15. The germline V gene provides CDR1 KGHSH and CDR2 LQKENI. The CDR3 covers 19 residues, taking in both the cysteine and the phenylalanine. The sequence is cut down to CDR3 DNA, 57 bases in frame from base 1.